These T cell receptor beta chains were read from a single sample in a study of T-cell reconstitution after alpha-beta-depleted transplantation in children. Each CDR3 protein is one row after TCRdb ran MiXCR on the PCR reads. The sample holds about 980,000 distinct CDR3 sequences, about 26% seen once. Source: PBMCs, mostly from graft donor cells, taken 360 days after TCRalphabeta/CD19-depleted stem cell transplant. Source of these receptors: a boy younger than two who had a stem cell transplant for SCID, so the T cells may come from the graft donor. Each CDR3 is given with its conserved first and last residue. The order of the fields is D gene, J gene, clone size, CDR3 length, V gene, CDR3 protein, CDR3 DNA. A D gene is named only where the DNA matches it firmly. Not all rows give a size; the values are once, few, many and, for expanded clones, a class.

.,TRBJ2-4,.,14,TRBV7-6,CASSLGGAQNIQYF,TGTGCCAGCAGCTTGGGTGGAGCCCAAAACATTCAGTACTTC
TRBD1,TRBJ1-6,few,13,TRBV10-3,CAISQDRVSPLHF,TGTGCCATCAGCCAAGACAGGGTCTCACCCCTCCACTTT
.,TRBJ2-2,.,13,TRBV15,CATSRAGTGELFF,TGTGCCACCAGCAGAGCAGGAACCGGGGAGCTGTTTTTT
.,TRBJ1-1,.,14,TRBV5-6,CASSLWGDRTEAFF,TGTGCCAGCAGCTTATGGGGGGACCGCACTGAAGCTTTCTTT
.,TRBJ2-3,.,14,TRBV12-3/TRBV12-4,CASSPSKSTDTQYF,TGTGCCAGCAGTCCCTCCAAAAGCACAGATACGCAGTATTTT
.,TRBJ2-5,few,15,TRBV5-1,CASSQIAVTQETQYF,TGCGCCAGCAGCCAGATAGCCGTCACCCAAGAGACCCAGTACTTC
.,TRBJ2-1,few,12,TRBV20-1,CSAGPGPHEQFF,TGCAGTGCCGGCCCGGGACCCCATGAGCAGTTCTTC
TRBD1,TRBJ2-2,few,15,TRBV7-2,CASSPGQADTGELFF,TGTGCCAGCAGCCCCGGACAGGCCGACACCGGGGAGCTGTTTTTT
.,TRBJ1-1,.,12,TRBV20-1,CSASEGELEAFF,TGCAGTGCGAGCGAGGGGGAGCTTGAAGCTTTCTTT
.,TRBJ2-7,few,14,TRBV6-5,CASSYGRRSYEQYF,TGTGCCAGCAGTTACGGCAGGCGTTCCTACGAGCAGTACTTC
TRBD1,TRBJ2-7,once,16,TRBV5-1,CASSLGTGAPAYEQYF,TGCGCCAGCAGCTTGGGGACAGGGGCTCCTGCCTACGAGCAGTACTTC
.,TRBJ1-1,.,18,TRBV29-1,CSVMLVGGVPRVNTEAFF,TGCAGCGTTATGCTTGTCGGGGGAGTCCCTCGCGTTAACACTGAAGCTTTCTTT
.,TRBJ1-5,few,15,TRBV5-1,CASSATGGSNQPQHF,TGCGCCAGCAGCGCTACAGGTGGGAGCAATCAGCCCCAGCATTTT
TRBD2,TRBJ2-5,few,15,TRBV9,CASSVGGTSVETQYF,TGTGCCAGCAGCGTAGGGGGGACTAGCGTGGAGACCCAGTACTTC
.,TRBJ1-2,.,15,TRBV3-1,CASSQGRPVTSGYTF,TGTGCCAGCAGCCAAGGACGGCCCGTGACCTCTGGCTACACCTTC
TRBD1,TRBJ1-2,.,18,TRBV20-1,CSARDLRTGSLRGSGYTF,TGCAGTGCTAGAGATCTTAGGACAGGGAGTTTAAGAGGGAGCGGCTACACCTTC
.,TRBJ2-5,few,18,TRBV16,CASSQLDTGPWLQETQYF,TGTGCCAGCAGCCAATTGGATACAGGGCCATGGCTCCAAGAGACCCAGTACTTC
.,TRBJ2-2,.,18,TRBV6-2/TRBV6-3,CASSYSIVGPPITGELFF,TGTGCCAGCAGTTACTCGATTGTGGGGCCCCCAATCACCGGGGAGCTGTTTTTT
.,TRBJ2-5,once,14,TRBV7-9,CASSSPRLGETQYF,TGTGCCAGCAGCTCGCCTCGATTGGGAGAGACCCAGTACTTC
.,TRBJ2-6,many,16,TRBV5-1,CASSLTTGSGANVLTF,TGTGCCAGCAGTTTGACCACAGGGTCTGGGGCCAACGTCCTGACTTTC
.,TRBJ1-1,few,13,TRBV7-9,CASSLLGATEAFF,TGTGCCAGCAGCTTACTCGGGGCCACTGAAGCTTTCTTT
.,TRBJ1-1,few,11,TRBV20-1,CSARAGEYAFF,TGCAGTGCTAGAGCTGGGGAGTACGCTTTCTTT
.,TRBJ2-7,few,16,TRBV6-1,CASTTTRRTSAYEQYF,TGTGCCAGCACAACAACCCGCCGCACATCCGCCTACGAGCAGTACTTC
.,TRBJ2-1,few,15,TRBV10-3,CAISKKGVSYNEQFF,TGTGCCATCAGTAAGAAGGGAGTGTCCTACAATGAGCAGTTCTTC
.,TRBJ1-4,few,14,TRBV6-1,CASSARGGVEKLFF,TGTGCCAGCAGTGCACGAGGAGGGGTCGAAAAACTGTTTTTT